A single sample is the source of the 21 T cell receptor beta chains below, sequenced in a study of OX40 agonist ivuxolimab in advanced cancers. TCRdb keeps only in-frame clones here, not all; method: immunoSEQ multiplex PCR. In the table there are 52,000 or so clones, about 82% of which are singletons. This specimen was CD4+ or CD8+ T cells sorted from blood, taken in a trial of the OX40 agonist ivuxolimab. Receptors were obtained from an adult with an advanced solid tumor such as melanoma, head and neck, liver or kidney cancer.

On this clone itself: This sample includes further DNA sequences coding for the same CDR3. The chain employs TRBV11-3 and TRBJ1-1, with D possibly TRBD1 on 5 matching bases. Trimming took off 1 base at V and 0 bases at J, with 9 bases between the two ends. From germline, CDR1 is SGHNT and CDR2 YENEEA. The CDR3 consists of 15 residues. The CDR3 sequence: CASSLAGSLNTEAFF. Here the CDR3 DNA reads TGTGCCAGCAGCTTAGCAGGGAGTTTGAACACTGAAGCTTTCTTT.

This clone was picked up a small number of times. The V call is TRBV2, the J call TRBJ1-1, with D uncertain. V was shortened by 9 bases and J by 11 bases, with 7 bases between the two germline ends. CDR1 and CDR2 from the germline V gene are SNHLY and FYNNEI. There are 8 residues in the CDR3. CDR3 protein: CASGPAFF. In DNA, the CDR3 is TGTGCCAGTGGACCGGCTTTCTTT.

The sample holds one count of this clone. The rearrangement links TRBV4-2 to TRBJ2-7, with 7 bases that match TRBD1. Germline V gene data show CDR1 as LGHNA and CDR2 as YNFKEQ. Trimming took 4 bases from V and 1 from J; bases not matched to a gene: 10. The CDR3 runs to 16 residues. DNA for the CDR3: TGTGCCAGCAGCCCCTGGTCAGGGGGAGCTTCCTACGAGCAGTACTTC. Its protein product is CASSPWSGGASYEQYF.

CDR3 DNA: TGTGCCAGCAGCCAGACAGTAGTCGGCACTGAAGCTTTCTTT. As protein: CASSQTVVGTEAFF. This rearrangement joins TRBV11-3 to TRBJ1-1, with D maybe TRBD1 (5 bases). The CDR3 covers 14 residues. Deletions cut 5 bases from V and 4 bases from J, with 14 bases between. The germline gives CDR1 SGHNT, CDR2 YENEEA.

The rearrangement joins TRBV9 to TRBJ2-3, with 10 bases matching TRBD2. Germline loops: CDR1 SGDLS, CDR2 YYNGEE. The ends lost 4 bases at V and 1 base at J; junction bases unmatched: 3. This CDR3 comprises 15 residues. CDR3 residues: CASSTLAGGTDTQYF. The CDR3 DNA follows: TGTGCCAGCAGCACTCTAGCGGGAGGCACAGATACGCAGTATTTT. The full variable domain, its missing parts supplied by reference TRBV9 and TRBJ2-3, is DSGVTQTPKHLITATGQRVTLRCSPRSGDLSVYWYQQSLDQGLQFLIQYYNGEERAKGNILERFSAQQFPDLHSELNLSSLELGDSALYFCASSTLAGGTDTQYFGPGTRLTVL.

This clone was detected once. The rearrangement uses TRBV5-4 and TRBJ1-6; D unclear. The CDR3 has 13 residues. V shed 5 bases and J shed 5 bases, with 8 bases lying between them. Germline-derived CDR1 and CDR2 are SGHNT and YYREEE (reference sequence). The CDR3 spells CASRSGDNSPLHF. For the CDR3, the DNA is TGTGCCAGCAGATCCGGAGATAATTCACCCCTCCACTTT.

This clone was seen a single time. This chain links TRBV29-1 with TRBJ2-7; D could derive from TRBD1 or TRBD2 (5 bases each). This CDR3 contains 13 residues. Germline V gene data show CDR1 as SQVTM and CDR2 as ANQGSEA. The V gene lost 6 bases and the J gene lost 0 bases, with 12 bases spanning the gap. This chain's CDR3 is CSVSGTDSYEQYF. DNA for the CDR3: TGCAGCGTCTCCGGGACGGACTCCTACGAGCAGTACTTC.

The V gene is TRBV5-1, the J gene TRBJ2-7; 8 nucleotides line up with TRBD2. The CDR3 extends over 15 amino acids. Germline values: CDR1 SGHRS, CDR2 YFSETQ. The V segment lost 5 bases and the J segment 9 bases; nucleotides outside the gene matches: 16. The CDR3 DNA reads TGCGCCAGCAGTCTCCTTAGCGGGGAGTCGCCGTCGCAGTACTTC. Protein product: CASSLLSGESPSQYF.

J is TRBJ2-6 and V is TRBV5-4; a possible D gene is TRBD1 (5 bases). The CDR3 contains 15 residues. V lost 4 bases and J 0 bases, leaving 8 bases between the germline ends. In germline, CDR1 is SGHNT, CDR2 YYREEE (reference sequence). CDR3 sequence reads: CASSPDSSGANVLTF. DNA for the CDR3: TGTGCCAGCAGCCCCGACAGCTCTGGGGCCAACGTCCTGACTTTC.

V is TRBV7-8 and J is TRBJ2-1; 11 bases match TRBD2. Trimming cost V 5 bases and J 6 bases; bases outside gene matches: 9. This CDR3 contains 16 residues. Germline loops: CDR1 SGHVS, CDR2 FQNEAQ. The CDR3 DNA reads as TGTGCCAGCAGCCGCGGGGCTAGCGGGGGGAGCAATGAGCAGTTCTTC. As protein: CASSRGASGGSNEQFF.

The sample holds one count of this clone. Here the CDR3 reads CASSAYRGTKWYEQYF. The CDR3 bases are TGTGCCAGTAGTGCCTACAGGGGGACTAAGTGGTACGAGCAGTACTTC. The rearrangement uses TRBV19 and TRBJ2-7; D might be TRBD1 (8 bases). V was clipped by 5 bases and J by 4 bases, with 21 bases between them. There are 16 residues in the CDR3. CDR1 and CDR2 from the germline V gene are LNHDA and SQIVND (reference sequence).

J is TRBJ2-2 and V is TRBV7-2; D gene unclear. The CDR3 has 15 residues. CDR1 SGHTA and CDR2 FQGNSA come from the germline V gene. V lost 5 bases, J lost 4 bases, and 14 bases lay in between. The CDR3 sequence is CASSLRLGSTGELFF. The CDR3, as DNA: TGTGCCAGCAGCCTACGGCTAGGTAGCACCGGGGAGCTGTTTTTT.

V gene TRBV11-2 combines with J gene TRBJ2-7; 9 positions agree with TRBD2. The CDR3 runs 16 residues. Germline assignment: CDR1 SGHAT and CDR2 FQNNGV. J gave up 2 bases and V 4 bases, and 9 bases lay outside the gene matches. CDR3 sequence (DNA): TGTGCCAGCAGCTACCCCGGACTAGCGCCCACCTACGAGCAGTACTTC. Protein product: CASSYPGLAPTYEQYF.

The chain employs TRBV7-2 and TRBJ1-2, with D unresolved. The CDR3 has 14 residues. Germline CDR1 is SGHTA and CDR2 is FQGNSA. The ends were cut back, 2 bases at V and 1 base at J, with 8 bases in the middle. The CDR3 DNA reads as TGTGCCAGCAGCTTATTAGGCAGTAACTATGGCTACACCTTC. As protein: CASSLLGSNYGYTF.

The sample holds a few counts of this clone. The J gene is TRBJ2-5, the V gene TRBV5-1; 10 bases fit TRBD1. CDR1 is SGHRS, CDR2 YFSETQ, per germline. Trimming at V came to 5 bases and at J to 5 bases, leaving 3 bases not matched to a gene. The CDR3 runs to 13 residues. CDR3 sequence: CASSSDRGETQYF. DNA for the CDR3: TGCGCCAGCAGTTCGGACAGGGGGGAGACCCAGTACTTC.

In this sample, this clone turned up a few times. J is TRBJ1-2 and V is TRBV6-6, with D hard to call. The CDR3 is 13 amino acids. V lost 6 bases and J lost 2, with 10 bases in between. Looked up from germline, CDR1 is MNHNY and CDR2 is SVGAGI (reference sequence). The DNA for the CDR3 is TGTGCCAGCAGCCCCCCGGCAAACTATGGCTACACCTTC. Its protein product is CASSPPANYGYTF.

This CDR3 reads CAISESGGANSEAFF. CDR3 DNA sequence: TGTGCCATCAGTGAGTCTGGAGGAGCCAACTCTGAAGCTTTCTTT. The V and J genes are TRBV10-3 and TRBJ1-1; D is uncertain. This CDR3 has 15 amino acids. V was shortened by 0 bases and J by 6 bases, with 14 bases between the two germline ends. From germline, CDR1 is ENHRY and CDR2 SYGVKD.

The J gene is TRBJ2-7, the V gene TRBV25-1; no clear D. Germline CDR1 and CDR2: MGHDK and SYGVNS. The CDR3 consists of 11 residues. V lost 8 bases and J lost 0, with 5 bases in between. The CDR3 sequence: CASVDSYEQYF. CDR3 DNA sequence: TGTGCCAGCGTAGACTCCTACGAGCAGTACTTC.

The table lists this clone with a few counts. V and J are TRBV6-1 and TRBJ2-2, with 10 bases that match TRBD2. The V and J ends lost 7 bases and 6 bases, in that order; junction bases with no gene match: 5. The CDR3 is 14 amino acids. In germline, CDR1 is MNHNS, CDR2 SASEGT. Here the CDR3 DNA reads TGTGCCAGCAATCCTAGCGGGGGATCCGGGGAGCTGTTTTTT. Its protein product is CASNPSGGSGELFF.

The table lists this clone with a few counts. CDR3 DNA sequence: TGTGCCAGCTCACCCGTCGCGGGAGTCTTGGCAGATACGCAGTATTTT. It codes for CASSPVAGVLADTQYF. The chain combines TRBV18 with TRBJ2-3, with 7 bases lining up with TRBD2. Germline V lookup: CDR1 KGHSH, CDR2 LQKENI. V trimming: 3 bases; J trimming: 4 bases; junction bases outside the gene matches: 10. This CDR3 spans 16 amino acids.

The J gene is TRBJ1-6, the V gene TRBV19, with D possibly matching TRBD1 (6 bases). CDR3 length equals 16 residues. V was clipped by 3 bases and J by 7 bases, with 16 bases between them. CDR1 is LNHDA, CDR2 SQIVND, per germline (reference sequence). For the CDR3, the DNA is TGTGCCAGTAGTATGAACCCACAGGGAGTGAATTCACCCCTCCACTTT. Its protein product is CASSMNPQGVNSPLHF. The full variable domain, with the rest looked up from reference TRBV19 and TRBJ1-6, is DGGITQSPKYLFRKEGQNVTLSCEQNLNHDAMYWYRQDPGQGLRLIYYSQIVNDFQKGDIAEGYSVSREKKESFPLTVTSAQKNPTAFYLCASSMNPQGVNSPLHFGNGTRLTVT.